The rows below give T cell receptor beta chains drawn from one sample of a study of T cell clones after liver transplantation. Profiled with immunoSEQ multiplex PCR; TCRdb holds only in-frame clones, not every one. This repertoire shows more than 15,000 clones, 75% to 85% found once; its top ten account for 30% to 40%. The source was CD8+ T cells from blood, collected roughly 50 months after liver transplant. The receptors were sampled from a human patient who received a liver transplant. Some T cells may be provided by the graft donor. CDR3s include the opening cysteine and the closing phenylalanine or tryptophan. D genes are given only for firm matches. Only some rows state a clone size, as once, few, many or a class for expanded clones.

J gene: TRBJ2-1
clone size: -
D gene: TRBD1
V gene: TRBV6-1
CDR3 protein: CASSAVPGQVTDEQFF
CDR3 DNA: TGTGCCAGCAGTGCCGTACCGGGACAGGTAACGGATGAGCAGTTCTTC

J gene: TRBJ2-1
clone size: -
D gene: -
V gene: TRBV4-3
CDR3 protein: CASSGYLLEAEQFF
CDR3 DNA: TGCGCCAGCAGCGGGTACTTACTAGAGGCTGAGCAGTTCTTC

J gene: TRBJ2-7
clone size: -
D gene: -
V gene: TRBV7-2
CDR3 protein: CASSPLDRHGAEQYF
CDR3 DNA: TGTGCCAGCAGCCCCCTGGACCGACATGGGGCCGAGCAGTACTTC

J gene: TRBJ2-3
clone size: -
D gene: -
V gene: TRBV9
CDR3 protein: CASSVRRGFTDTQYF
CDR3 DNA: TGTGCCAGCAGCGTCCGGCGGGGATTCACAGATACGCAGTATTTT

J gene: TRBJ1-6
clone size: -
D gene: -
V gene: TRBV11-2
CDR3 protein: CASSLEGGDGSPLHF
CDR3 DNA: TGTGCCAGCAGCTTAGAGGGGGGGGACGGATCACCCCTCCACTTT

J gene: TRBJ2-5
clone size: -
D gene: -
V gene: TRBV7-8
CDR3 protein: CASSGGFSKETQYF
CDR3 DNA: TGTGCCAGCAGCGGGGGCTTTTCTAAAGAGACCCAGTACTTC

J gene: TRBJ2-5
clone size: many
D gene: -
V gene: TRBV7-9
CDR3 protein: CASTGAGAQETQYF
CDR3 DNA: TGTGCCAGCACTGGGGCAGGGGCACAAGAGACCCAGTACTTC

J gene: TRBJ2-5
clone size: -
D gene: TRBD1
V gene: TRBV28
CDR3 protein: CASYRGWGQETQYF
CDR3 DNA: TGTGCCAGCTACAGGGGTTGGGGGCAAGAGACCCAGTACTTC

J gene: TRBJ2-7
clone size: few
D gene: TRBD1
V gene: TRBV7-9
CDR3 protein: CASSMPRTGTYEQYF
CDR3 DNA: TGTGCCAGCAGCATGCCTCGGACAGGTACCTACGAGCAGTACTTC

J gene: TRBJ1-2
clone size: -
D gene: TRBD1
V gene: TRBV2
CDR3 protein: CASRPGQGDRGYTF
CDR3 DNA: TGTGCCAGCAGACCGGGACAGGGGGATCGTGGCTACACCTTC

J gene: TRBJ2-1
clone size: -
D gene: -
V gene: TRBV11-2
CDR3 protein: CASGEYNEQFF
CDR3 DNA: TGTGCCAGCGGGGAGTACAATGAGCAGTTCTTC

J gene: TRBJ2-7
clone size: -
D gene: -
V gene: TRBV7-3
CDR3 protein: CASTMGAVTYEQYF
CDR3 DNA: TGTGCCAGCACTATGGGAGCGGTTACCTACGAGCAGTACTTC

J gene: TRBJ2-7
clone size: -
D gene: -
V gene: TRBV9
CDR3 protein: CASSSTPTYEQYF
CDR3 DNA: TGTGCCAGCAGCTCGACCCCTACCTACGAGCAGTACTTC

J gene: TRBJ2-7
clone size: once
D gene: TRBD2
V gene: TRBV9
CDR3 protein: CASSVEGGGAGFDEQYF
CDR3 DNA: TGTGCCAGCAGCGTAGAGGGCGGGGGGGCCGGCTTCGACGAGCAGTACTTC

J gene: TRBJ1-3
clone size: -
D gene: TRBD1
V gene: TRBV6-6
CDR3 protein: CASSYSGRGNENTIYF
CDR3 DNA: TGTGCCAGCAGTTACTCGGGCAGGGGGAATGAAAACACCATATATTTT

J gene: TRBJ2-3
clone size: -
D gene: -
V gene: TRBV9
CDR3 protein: CASSALGSGQADTQYF
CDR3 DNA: TGTGCCAGCAGCGCCCTCGGTTCCGGTCAGGCAGATACGCAGTATTTT

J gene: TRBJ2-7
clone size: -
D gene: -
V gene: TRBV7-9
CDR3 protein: CASSLYKVGGKSHEQYF
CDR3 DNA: TGTGCCAGCAGCTTATATAAGGTGGGAGGTAAATCCCACGAGCAGTACTTC

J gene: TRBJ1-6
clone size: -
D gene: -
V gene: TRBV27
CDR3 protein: CASRDSSYNSPLHF
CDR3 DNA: TGTGCCAGCCGAGACAGCTCCTATAATTCACCCCTCCACTTT

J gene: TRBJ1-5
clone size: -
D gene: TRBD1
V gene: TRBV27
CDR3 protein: CATCPGTGGNQPQHF
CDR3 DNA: TGTGCCACCTGTCCCGGGACAGGGGGCAATCAGCCCCAGCATTTT

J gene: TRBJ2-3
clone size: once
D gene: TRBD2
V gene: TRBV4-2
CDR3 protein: CASSQEVRSSGGVTDTQYF
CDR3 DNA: TGTGCCAGCAGCCAAGAGGTCCGGTCTAGCGGGGGAGTCACAGATACGCAGTATTTT

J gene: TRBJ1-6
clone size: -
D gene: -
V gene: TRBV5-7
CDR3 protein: CASSLGQTGSPLHF
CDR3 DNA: TGTGCCAGCAGCTTAGGACAGACTGGTTCACCCCTCCACTTT

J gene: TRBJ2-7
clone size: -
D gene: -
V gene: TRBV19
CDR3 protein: CASSTQGGYEQYF
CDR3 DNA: TGTGCCAGTAGCACACAGGGTGGGTACGAGCAGTACTTC

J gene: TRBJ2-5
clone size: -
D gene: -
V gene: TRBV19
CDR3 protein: CASSMGRDQETQYF
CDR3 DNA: TGTGCCAGTAGTATGGGTAGGGACCAAGAGACCCAGTACTTC

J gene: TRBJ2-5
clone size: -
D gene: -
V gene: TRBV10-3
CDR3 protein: CAISESGGAGETQYF
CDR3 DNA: TGTGCCATCAGTGAGTCTGGGGGCGCCGGGGAGACCCAGTACTTC

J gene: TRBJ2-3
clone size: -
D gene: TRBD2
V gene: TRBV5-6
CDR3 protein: CASSLGRGDVYTDTQYF
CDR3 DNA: TGTGCCAGCAGCTTGGGGCGGGGGGACGTTTACACAGATACGCAGTATTTT

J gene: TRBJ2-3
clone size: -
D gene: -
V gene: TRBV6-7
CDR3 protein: CATRALRSTDTQYF
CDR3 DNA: TGTGCCACCCGGGCCTTGAGATCCACAGATACGCAGTATTTT

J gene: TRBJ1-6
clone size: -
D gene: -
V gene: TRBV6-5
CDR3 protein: CASSPGRQGPLHF
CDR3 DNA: TGTGCCAGCAGTCCGGGCAGACAAGGACCCCTCCACTTT

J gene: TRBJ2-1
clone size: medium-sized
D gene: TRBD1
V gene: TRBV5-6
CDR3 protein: CASSQTGTGFDEQFF
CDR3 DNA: TGTGCCAGCAGTCAGACCGGGACAGGGTTTGATGAGCAGTTCTTC

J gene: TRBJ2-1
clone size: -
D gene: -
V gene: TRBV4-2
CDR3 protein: CASSQDRVHEQFF
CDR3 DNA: TGTGCCAGCAGCCAAGACAGGGTCCATGAGCAGTTCTTC

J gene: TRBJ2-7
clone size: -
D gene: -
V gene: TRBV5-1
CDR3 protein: CASSPGVGYEQYF
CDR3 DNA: TGCGCCAGCAGCCCGGGAGTGGGCTACGAGCAGTACTTC

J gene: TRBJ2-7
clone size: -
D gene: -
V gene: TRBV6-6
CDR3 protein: CASRRSVEYEQYF
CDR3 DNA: TGTGCCAGCAGAAGGAGCGTGGAGTACGAGCAGTACTTC